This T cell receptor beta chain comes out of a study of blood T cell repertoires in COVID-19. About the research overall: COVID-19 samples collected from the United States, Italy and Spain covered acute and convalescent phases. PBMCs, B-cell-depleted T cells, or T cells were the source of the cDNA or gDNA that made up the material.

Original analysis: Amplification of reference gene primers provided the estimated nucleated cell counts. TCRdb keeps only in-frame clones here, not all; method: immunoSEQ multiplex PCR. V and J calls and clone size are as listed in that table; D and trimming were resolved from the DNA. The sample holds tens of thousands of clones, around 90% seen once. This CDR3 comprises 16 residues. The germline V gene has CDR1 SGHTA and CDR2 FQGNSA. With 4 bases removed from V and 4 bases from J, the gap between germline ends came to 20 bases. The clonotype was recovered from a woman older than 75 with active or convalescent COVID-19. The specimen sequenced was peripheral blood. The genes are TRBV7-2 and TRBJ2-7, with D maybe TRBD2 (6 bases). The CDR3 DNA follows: TGTGCCAGCAGCTCCTCCCCGGGTAGCGGCGGGTACGAGCAGTACTTC. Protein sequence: CASSSSPGSGGYEQYF.